Listed here are 21 T cell receptor beta chains from one sample, sequenced in a study of cytomegalovirus exposure and HLA in healthy donors. TCRdb's copy holds only in-frame clones and misses some; the assay was immunoSEQ multiplex PCR. This sample has 200,000 to 250,000 clones, with 90% to 95% found just once. Material: PBMCs. These receptor sequences come from a woman younger than 35 in good health and CMV-seronegative.

This clone was observed a handful of times. The CDR3 coding sequence is TGTGCCAGCAGCCGCAACAGGTTTTATATAGGCTACACCTTC. It translates to CASSRNRFYIGYTF. This chain links TRBV5-6 with TRBJ1-2, with D possibly being TRBD1 (5 bases). This CDR3 is built from 14 residues. The ends were cut back, 4 bases at V and 8 bases at J, with 18 bases in the middle. Looked up from germline, CDR1 is SGHDT and CDR2 is YYEEEE.

This clone was observed once. This chain uses TRBV28 with TRBJ2-5; D uncertain. Germline V gives CDR1 MDHEN, CDR2 SYDVKM. Trimming removed 6 bases at V and 0 bases at J, with 17 bases between. The CDR3 is 16 amino acids. The CDR3 DNA sequence: TGTGCCAGCAGCCCCATCGCGCCGCTGTACCAAGAGACCCAGTACTTC. Its translation is CASSPIAPLYQETQYF.

The chain recombines TRBV2 with TRBJ2-3; 10 bases fit TRBD1. J was trimmed by 2 bases and V by 8 bases; bases with no gene match: 7. Germline assignment: CDR1 SNHLY and CDR2 FYNNEI. The CDR3 loop spans 15 amino acids. The CDR3 protein is CASRTGTGATDTQYF. The CDR3 DNA reads TGTGCCAGCCGAACCGGGACAGGGGCCACAGATACGCAGTATTTT.

V gene TRBV6-5 combines with J gene TRBJ2-7; D perhaps matches TRBD2 (6 bases). CDR3 length: 13 residues. From germline, CDR1 is MNHEY and CDR2 SVGAGI. The germline V and J ends were trimmed by 2 bases and 3 bases, with 8 bases remaining between them. CDR3 in amino acids: CASSYTGGYEQYF. The CDR3, as DNA: TGTGCCAGCAGTTACACCGGGGGCTACGAGCAGTACTTC.

In DNA, the CDR3 is TGTGCCAGTGGATCGACAGGGAGCTCCTACGAGCAGTACTTC. It yields the protein CASGSTGSSYEQYF. This chain joins TRBV19 and TRBJ2-7; 7 nucleotides match TRBD1. This CDR3 comprises 14 residues. CDR1 and CDR2 from the germline V gene are LNHDA and SQIVND (reference sequence). V lost 8 bases to trimming and J lost 0 bases; unmatched junction nucleotides: 7.

This clone was recorded at least ten times. The rearrangement uses TRBV7-6 and TRBJ1-1; perhaps TRBD1 as D (6 bases). CDR3 length equals 13 residues. Trimming took 4 bases from V and 7 from J, leaving 13 bases between them. Germline loops: CDR1 SGHVS, CDR2 FNYEAQ. The CDR3 here is CASSYEGTSEAFF. The CDR3 DNA sequence: TGTGCCAGCAGCTACGAGGGGACAAGTGAAGCTTTCTTT.

The CDR3 is CASSDSTSGTYNEQFF. The CDR3 DNA reads TGCGCCAGCAGTGACTCAACTAGCGGGACTTACAATGAGCAGTTCTTC. The chain recombines TRBV10-1 with TRBJ2-1, with 10 bases that match TRBD2. Per the germline V gene, CDR1 is WNHNN and CDR2 is SYGVQD (reference sequence). J gave up 4 bases and V 3 bases, and 6 bases lay outside the gene matches. This CDR3 is built from 16 residues.

V gene TRBV7-6 combines with J gene TRBJ2-1; TRBD1 might be the D (5 bases). Trimming took 5 bases from V and 8 from J, leaving 13 bases between them. The CDR3 is made up of 13 amino acids. Germline CDR1 SGHVS, CDR2 FNYEAQ. The CDR3 DNA is TGTGCCAGCAGCGCCTCGGCCAGGGATGAGCAGTTCTTC. Translated, it gives CASSASARDEQFF. The full variable domain, rest sourced from reference TRBV7-6 and TRBJ2-1, is GAGVSQSPRYKVTKRGQDVALRCDPISGHVSLYWYRQALGQGPEFLTYFNYEAQQDKSGLPNDRFSAERPEGSISTLTIQRTEQRDSAMYRCASSASARDEQFFGPGTRLTVL.

The chain links TRBV19 to TRBJ1-1; no reliable D call. Germline CDR1 reads LNHDA; CDR2 reads SQIVND (reference sequence). The CDR3 loop spans 14 amino acids. Trimming pared 10 bases from V and 2 bases from J, leaving 17 bases between. CDR3 nucleotide sequence: TGTGCCACCCGAAAAGCCCACCATAACACTGAAGCTTTCTTT. Its translation is CATRKAHHNTEAFF.

The chain links TRBV27 to TRBJ1-4; 7 bases line up with TRBD1. The germline V gene encodes CDR1 MNHEY and CDR2 SMNVEV (reference sequence). J was trimmed by 12 bases and V by 2 bases; bases with no gene match: 6. CDR3 length: 13 amino acids. The DNA for the CDR3 is TGTGCCAGCAGTTTAGACAGGGCTTCGGAACTGTTTTTT. Its translation is CASSLDRASELFF.

The chain has TRBV5-1 and TRBJ1-1; D is undetermined. The CDR3 sequence is 14 residues long. The ends were cut back, 0 bases at V and 0 bases at J, with 6 bases in the middle. The germline CDR1 and CDR2 sequences are SGHRS and YFSETQ. The CDR3 here is CASSLVRMNTEAFF. DNA of the CDR3: TGCGCCAGCAGCTTGGTGCGGATGAACACTGAAGCTTTCTTT. Looking up the rest from reference TRBV5-1 and TRBJ1-1 gives the full variable domain: KAGVTQTPRYLIKTRGQQVTLSCSPISGHRSVSWYQQTPGQGLQFLFEYFSETQRNKGNFPGRFSGRQFSNSRSEMNVSTLELGDSALYLCASSLVRMNTEAFFGQGTRLTVV.

This clone was seen more than once but under ten times. This sequence joins TRBV10-3 and TRBJ2-7; weak D call: TRBD2 (6 bases). The CDR3 is made up of 13 amino acids. Germline CDR1 and CDR2: ENHRY and SYGVKD. V lost 6 bases and J 6 bases, leaving 15 bases between the germline ends. CDR3 protein: CAIRSGTLLEQYF. Here the CDR3 DNA reads TGTGCCATCAGGTCCGGGACTCTGCTCGAGCAGTACTTC.

The chain employs TRBV30 and TRBJ2-1; 11 bases are shared with TRBD2. The J segment lost 5 bases and the V segment lost 3 bases, leaving 21 bases of the junction unmatched. CDR1 GTSNPN and CDR2 SVGIG come from the germline V gene (reference sequence). The CDR3 extends over 20 amino acids. The CDR3 DNA reads TGTGCCTGGAGCCACACAGCCGGGACTAGCGGTCTCCCGTTGGACAATGAGCAGTTCTTC. It translates to CAWSHTAGTSGLPLDNEQFF.

The rearrangement uses TRBV19 and TRBJ1-5; weak D call: TRBD1 (5 bases). The V and J ends lost 0 bases and 5 bases respectively, with 11 bases between them. The germline V gene encodes CDR1 LNHDA and CDR2 SQIVND (reference sequence). The CDR3 extends over 15 amino acids. The CDR3 loop is CASSIDLGGYQPQHF. CDR3 DNA sequence: TGTGCCAGTAGTATAGATTTGGGGGGATATCAGCCCCAGCATTTT.

The J gene is TRBJ1-1, the V gene TRBV5-4; 8 bases fit TRBD1. Germline-derived CDR1 and CDR2 are SGHNT and YYREEE (reference sequence). Germline trimming cut 4 bases from V and 7 bases from J; bases unmatched to any gene: 9. The CDR3 spans 14 residues. The CDR3 DNA reads as TGTGCCAGCAGCACCAGACAGGGGAGGGATGAAGCTTTCTTT. As protein: CASSTRQGRDEAFF.

The V and J genes are TRBV30 and TRBJ2-3; the match to TRBD2 covers 10 bases. CDR3 length: 14 residues. The germline V gene encodes CDR1 GTSNPN and CDR2 SVGIG (reference sequence). V trimming: 6 bases; J trimming: 2 bases; junction bases outside the gene matches: 5. CDR3 sequence (DNA): TGTGCCTGCCGCACTAGCGGGAACACAGATACGCAGTATTTT. Translation gives CACRTSGNTDTQYF.

This chain uses TRBV6-5 with TRBJ1-1, with a possible D match to TRBD1 (5 bases). Trimming pared 6 bases from V and 1 base from J, leaving 6 bases between. Germline V lookup: CDR1 MNHEY, CDR2 SVGAGI. CDR3 size: 12 residues. CDR3 nucleotides: TGTGCCAGCAGCCAGGGGAACACTGAAGCTTTCTTT. Encoded protein: CASSQGNTEAFF.

The chain combines TRBV5-1 with TRBJ1-1; D ambiguous. CDR3 length: 11 amino acids. Germline loops: CDR1 SGHRS, CDR2 YFSETQ. V lost 5 bases, J lost 8 bases, and 10 bases lay in between. The DNA of the CDR3 is TGCGCCAGCAGTGTCGGGGAGGAAGCTTTCTTT. It codes for CASSVGEEAFF. Using reference TRBV5-1 and TRBJ1-1 for the parts outside the CDR3, the full variable domain is KAGVTQTPRYLIKTRGQQVTLSCSPISGHRSVSWYQQTPGQGLQFLFEYFSETQRNKGNFPGRFSGRQFSNSRSEMNVSTLELGDSALYLCASSVGEEAFFGQGTRLTVV.

V is TRBV11-2 and J is TRBJ2-7, with 8 bases identical to TRBD2. J gave up 2 bases and V 0 bases, and 3 bases lay outside the gene matches. Germline CDR1 reads SGHAT; CDR2 reads FQNNGV. The CDR3 loop spans 15 amino acids. DNA of the CDR3: TGTGCCAGCAGCTTAGATCCGGGACTAGCCTACGAGCAGTACTTC. It translates to CASSLDPGLAYEQYF.

This clone was observed once. The V and J genes are TRBV7-9 and TRBJ1-5; 9 bases agree with TRBD1. In germline, CDR1 is SEHNR, CDR2 FQNEAQ (reference sequence). The CDR3 has 18 residues. V was pared by 3 bases and J by 4 bases, with 13 bases of the junction left unmatched. The CDR3 nucleotides are TGTGCCAGCAGCTTTTCTCAGGTGGGACAGGGACGAAATCAGCCCCAGCATTTT. Protein sequence: CASSFSQVGQGRNQPQHF.

Concerning this clone itself: Other DNA sequences within the sample encode an identical CDR3. The chain has TRBV28 and TRBJ2-3; 9 bases agree with TRBD2. Looked up from germline, CDR1 is MDHEN and CDR2 is SYDVKM. The CDR3 has 15 amino acids. V gave up 2 bases and J gave up 1 base; unmatched junction bases: 1. The CDR3 region is CASSLAGGGTDTQYF. In DNA form, the CDR3 reads TGTGCCAGCAGTTTAGCGGGAGGGGGCACAGATACGCAGTATTTT.